This record looks at one T cell receptor (beta chain) sequence and its context. Arm-PCR of CDR3 regions and iRepertoire HTBI primers were used to build TCR beta libraries. Original processing methods: Sample data revealed approximately 60 TRBV and over twelve TRBJ segments. MiXCR was run by TCRdb on the multiplex PCR reads, yielding one entry per CDR3 protein. The V and J calls follow TCRdb's processing rather than the paper's. Of a few hundred thousand distinct CDR3 sequences in the sample, 16% were seen once. Time point here: newly diagnosed GD, antithyroid drugs for less than 3 months. Construction of the TCR library relied on RNA isolated from PBMCs. These data originate in a study of regulatory T cells in long-lasting Graves disease. Germline V gene sequence: CDR1 SGHTA, CDR2 FQGTGA. The CDR3 is made up of 18 amino acids. V lost 3 bases to trimming and J lost 4 bases; unmatched junction nucleotides: 13.

These sequences were also reported in another study, on T cells in Graves' hyperthyroidism and ophthalmopathy. This second study notes: HTBI primers drove first-round RT-PCR of the TCR CDR3.

This sequence originates from a man in his forties or fifties with Graves disease. The sequences come from peripheral blood mononuclear cells (PBMCs), collected at new diagnosis, from a patient treated with antithyroid drugs. This sequence joins TRBV7-3 and TRBJ1-4, with 8 bases matching TRBD1. CDR3 sequence: CASSFSGQGSELNEKLFF. CDR3 bases: TGTGCCAGCAGCTTCTCCGGACAGGGCTCAGAACTTAATGAAAAACTGTTTTTT.